These T cell receptor beta chains were read from a single sample in a study of early T cells in non-severe SARS-CoV-2 infection. TCRdb ran MiXCR on the 5' RACE reads and lists one entry per CDR3 protein. The sample lists tens of thousands of distinct CDR3 sequences; 5% to 6.5% were seen once. Sequences were obtained from whole blood. The receptors stem from an adult who was a healthcare worker with PCR-confirmed SARS-CoV-2 infection or an uninfected control (not recorded which). The CDR3 runs from the conserved cysteine through the conserved F or W. A D gene is named only where the DNA matches it firmly. Not every row has a clone size; where given, it reads once, few, many or a size class.

NA,NA,TRBV20-1,TRBJ2-5,TGCAGTGCCCAGACAGGCTCCGAGACCCAGTACTTC,CSAQTGSETQYF
NA,few,TRBV5-1,TRBJ1-6,TGCGCCAGCAGCTCAACAGGGAACAATTCACCCCTCCACTTT,CASSSTGNNSPLHF
TRBD2,many,TRBV11-3,TRBJ2-1,TGTGCCAGCAGCTGGGCTAGCGGGAGCCTCCAGTTCTTC,CASSWASGSLQFF
TRBD2,many,TRBV4-2,TRBJ2-7,TGTGCCAGCAGCCTATGGACTAGCGGGAGGGTCGAGCAGTACTTC,CASSLWTSGRVEQYF
NA,NA,TRBV4-3,TRBJ1-6,TGCGCCAGCAGCCAAGAAGGTTCAGATTCACCCCTCCACTTT,CASSQEGSDSPLHF
NA,many,TRBV6-2/TRBV6-3,TRBJ1-5,TGTGCCAGCGCCAATGGAGGAGGACAGCCCCAGCATTTT,CASANGGGQPQHF
TRBD1,NA,TRBV19,TRBJ2-7,TGTGCCAGTAGTGAAAAACGGACAGGGGGCCCCTACGAGCAGTACTTC,CASSEKRTGGPYEQYF
NA,NA,TRBV29-1,TRBJ1-1,TGCAGCGTTGATTTGGACGGCGACTTTGGTGAAGCTTTCTTT,CSVDLDGDFGEAFF
NA,few,TRBV6-6,TRBJ1-2,TGTGCCAGCAGGTGGGAGCGTCCTGACTATGGCTACACCTTC,CASRWERPDYGYTF
TRBD2,NA,TRBV7-6,TRBJ2-3,TGTGCCAGCAGCCCAACCGGGACTAGGAGCACAGATACGCAGTATTTT,CASSPTGTRSTDTQYF
NA,few,TRBV19,TRBJ2-2,TGTGCCAGTAGTATGCGGCAGGGTGGCACCGGGGAGCTGTTTTTT,CASSMRQGGTGELFF
TRBD2,few,TRBV7-2,TRBJ2-5,TGTGCCAGCAGCTTAGTTACTAGCGGGGAGACCCAGTACTTC,CASSLVTSGETQYF
TRBD2,NA,TRBV6-6,TRBJ2-3,TGTGCCAGCAGGCCTAGCGGGGTCACAGATACGCAGTATTTT,CASRPSGVTDTQYF
TRBD1,few,TRBV2,TRBJ1-2,TGTGCCAGCAGCGCAGACAGGGGGTCGCTCTATGGCTACACCTTC,CASSADRGSLYGYTF
TRBD2,NA,TRBV3-1,TRBJ2-7,TGTGCCAGCAGCCAAGTCGGGGGGGCGAGCTACGAGCAGTACTTC,CASSQVGGASYEQYF
NA,many,TRBV27,TRBJ2-3,TGTGCCAGCAGTTTAGCTAGCGGCACAGATACGCAGTATTTT,CASSLASGTDTQYF
NA,many,TRBV5-1,TRBJ2-5,TGCGCCAGCAGCTTGGCGCGACGGGAGACCCAGTACTTC,CASSLARRETQYF
TRBD1,NA,TRBV6-1,TRBJ1-6,TGTGCCAGCAGTGTCTCCCTACAGGGGTGGAATTCACCCCTCCACTTT,CASSVSLQGWNSPLHF
NA,few,TRBV5-1,TRBJ2-6,TGCGCCAGCAGCTTGGCGACTGGGGCCAACGTCCTGACTTTC,CASSLATGANVLTF
TRBD1,many,TRBV20-1,TRBJ1-6,TGCAGTGCTAGAGATAGGGACAGGTCACCCCTCCACTTT,CSARDRDRSPLHF
NA,NA,TRBV13,TRBJ2-7,TGTGCCAGCAGCTTAGGTGGCAGGGGCACCGAGCAGTACTTC,CASSLGGRGTEQYF